This T cell receptor (beta chain) was sequenced for a study of OX40 agonist ivuxolimab in advanced cancers. On the study more broadly: As their treatment, patients were administered ivuxolimab, an agonistic anti-OX40 (CD134) antibody. Dose-escalation patients' cancers were hepatocellular carcinoma, melanoma, renal cell or head and neck cancer. Study-level results: CD4+ and CD8+ T cells in blood underwent clonal expansion by week 6 at 0.1 to 3.0 mg/kg. Among patients with partial responses at 0.1-3.0 mg/kg, clonal expansion was among the lowest.

CDR1 SGDLS and CDR2 YYNGEE come from the germline V gene. The CDR3 contains 14 residues. The V gene lost 4 bases and the J gene lost 0 bases, with 7 bases spanning the gap. Concerning this clone itself: The antigen remains unidentified.

Data came from immunoSEQ multiplex PCR; TCRdb stores just in-frame clones and leaves some out. The sample lists 90,000 to 100,000 clones; approximately 86% were seen once. The receptor was derived from an adult with an advanced solid tumor such as melanoma, head and neck, liver or kidney cancer. The chain links TRBV9 to TRBJ1-4; no clear D. This material consisted of CD4+ or CD8+ T cells sorted from blood, taken in a trial of the OX40 agonist ivuxolimab. CDR3 DNA sequence: TGTGCCAGCAGCCTGGAGGCAACTAATGAAAAACTGTTTTTT. Protein: CASSLEATNEKLFF.